This TCR beta chain originates from a study of vaccination and CD4 T cells after COVID-19. Study context: The study enrolled six male and four female convalescents, two of whom were Hispanic. After vaccination, a few convalescent patients were sampled at day 14 and at days 161 to 241. Findings of the study overall: Convalescent patients saw a median about 85% of their reactive clones show up only after vaccination.

Time point described: late sampling 161 to 241 days after vaccination in three convalescent patients. To note about this clonotype: The antigen is unknown.

TCRdb re-called the PCR reads through MiXCR, storing one row per CDR3 protein. The sample has 26,000 or so distinct CDR3 sequences, 45% to 55% seen once. Germline-derived CDR1 and CDR2 are MNHNS and SASEGT. This CDR3 region has 14 residues. The ends were cut back, 6 bases at V and 9 bases at J, with 19 bases in the middle. This specimen consisted of CD4+ T cells from blood, obtained about 7 months after SARS-CoV-2 vaccination. The J gene is TRBJ2-3, the V gene TRBV6-1; D remains ambiguous. This receptor was taken from a human donor who had recovered from COVID-19. The CDR3 DNA is TGTGCCAGCAGCCCCGTTAGCCGTAAAGGAACGCAGTATTTT. Translating it yields CASSPVSRKGTQYF.